This entry features one T cell receptor beta chain sequence. From the germline J gene comes the end of the CDR3, since the read stops 3 residues before it. This sample was taken from a study of T cells in women clearing cervical HPV infection. Trimming removed 5 bases from V and 7 bases from J; junction bases left unmatched: 10. The CDR3 totals 15 residues. In germline, CDR1 is SEHNR, CDR2 FQNEAQ (reference sequence). TCRdb's table, derived via immunoSEQ multiplex PCR, lists solely in-frame clones and lacks some. Recorded for this sample: some 30,000 clones. Sample: blood buffy coat. The V and J genes are TRBV7-9 and TRBJ1-4; 7 positions agree with TRBD1. This TCR came from a woman between 18 and 70 years old with a cervical HPV16 infection that either progressed to CIN3+ or cleared (not recorded which). The CDR3 spells CASSDQGGRGEKLFF. The CDR3 DNA, read in part, is TGTGCCAGCAGCGACCAGGGGGGAAGGGGTGAAAAA.